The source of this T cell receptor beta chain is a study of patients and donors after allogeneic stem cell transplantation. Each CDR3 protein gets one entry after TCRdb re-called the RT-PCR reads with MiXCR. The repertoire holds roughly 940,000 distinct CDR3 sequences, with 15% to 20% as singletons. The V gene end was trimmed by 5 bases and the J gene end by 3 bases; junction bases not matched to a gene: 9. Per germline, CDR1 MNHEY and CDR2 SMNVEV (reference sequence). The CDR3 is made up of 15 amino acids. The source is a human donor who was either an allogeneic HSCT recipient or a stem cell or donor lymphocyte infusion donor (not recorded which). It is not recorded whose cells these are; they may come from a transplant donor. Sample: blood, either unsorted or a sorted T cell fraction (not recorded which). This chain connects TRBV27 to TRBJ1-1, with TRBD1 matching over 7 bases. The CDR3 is CASSPYRGGDTEAFF. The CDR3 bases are TGTGCCAGCAGTCCTTACAGGGGTGGGGACACTGAAGCTTTCTTT.